This is a list of T cell receptor beta chains from one sample in a study of cytomegalovirus exposure and HLA in healthy donors. This table comes from immunoSEQ multiplex PCR, and its TCRdb copy is limited to in-frame clones, with some not included. Of about 180,000 clones listed, over 65% are singletons. The sample was PBMCs. The receptors were sampled from a man aged 55-75 years in good health and CMV-seronegative. CDR3s include the opening cysteine and the closing phenylalanine or tryptophan. The D gene is left open where the match is weak. The size field is filled for only some rows; it gives once, few, many or a size class.

CDR3 protein: CASRTLAGMNTEAFF; CDR3 DNA: TGTGCCAGTAGAACGTTAGCGGGAATGAACACTGAAGCTTTCTTT; D gene: -; J gene: TRBJ1-1; clone size: -; CDR3 length: 15; V gene: TRBV19
CDR3 protein: CASTKFGTYRSSSGNTIYF; CDR3 DNA: TGTGCCAGTACGAAATTCGGGACATACCGATCTTCATCTGGAAACACCATATATTTT; D gene: -; J gene: TRBJ1-3; clone size: -; CDR3 length: 19; V gene: TRBV28
CDR3 protein: CASRTGGGAGYGYTF; CDR3 DNA: TGTGCCAGCAGGACCGGAGGGGGCGCAGGGTATGGCTACACCTTC; D gene: TRBD1; J gene: TRBJ1-2; clone size: -; CDR3 length: 15; V gene: TRBV6-1
CDR3 protein: CASRFGYSNQPQHF; CDR3 DNA: TGTGCCAGCAGGTTCGGGTATAGCAATCAGCCCCAGCATTTT; D gene: -; J gene: TRBJ1-5; clone size: -; CDR3 length: 14; V gene: TRBV28
CDR3 protein: CAWTSGVSPYNEQFF; CDR3 DNA: TGTGCCTGGACCTCGGGGGTCTCTCCCTACAATGAGCAGTTCTTC; D gene: -; J gene: TRBJ2-1; clone size: -; CDR3 length: 15; V gene: TRBV30
CDR3 protein: CASSPSSDTEAFF; CDR3 DNA: TGTGCCAGCTCACCCTCGTCGGACACTGAAGCTTTCTTT; D gene: -; J gene: TRBJ1-1; clone size: -; CDR3 length: 13; V gene: TRBV18
CDR3 protein: CASSSSPTPRGREGSLYEQYF; CDR3 DNA: TGTGCCAGCAGCTCCTCCCCTACCCCACGCGGGCGGGAGGGGTCCCTCTACGAGCAGTACTTC; D gene: TRBD2; J gene: TRBJ2-7; clone size: -; CDR3 length: 21; V gene: TRBV13
CDR3 protein: CASSHRTGTYEQYF; CDR3 DNA: TGTGCCAGCAGCCACCGGACAGGGACCTACGAGCAGTACTTC; D gene: TRBD1; J gene: TRBJ2-7; clone size: few; CDR3 length: 14; V gene: TRBV6-6
CDR3 protein: CASSRGGNTGELFF; CDR3 DNA: TGCGCCAGCAGCAGGGGCGGGAACACCGGGGAGCTGTTTTTT; D gene: -; J gene: TRBJ2-2; clone size: -; CDR3 length: 14; V gene: TRBV4-3
CDR3 protein: CASRPQGIQEQYF; CDR3 DNA: TGTGCCAGCAGACCACAGGGGATTCAGGAGCAGTACTTC; D gene: TRBD1; J gene: TRBJ2-7; clone size: -; CDR3 length: 13; V gene: TRBV6-1
CDR3 protein: CASSLSTGRPQFF; CDR3 DNA: TGTGCCAGCAGCTTGAGTACCGGGAGGCCACAGTTCTTC; D gene: TRBD2; J gene: TRBJ2-1; clone size: -; CDR3 length: 13; V gene: TRBV5-6
CDR3 protein: CASSLTQGKDFF; CDR3 DNA: TGTGCCAGCAGCTTAACACAGGGTAAGGATTTCTTC; D gene: -; J gene: TRBJ2-1; clone size: -; CDR3 length: 12; V gene: TRBV11-2
CDR3 protein: CASSQTGSSYEQYF; CDR3 DNA: TGTGCCAGCAGCCAGACAGGGAGCTCCTACGAGCAGTACTTC; D gene: TRBD1; J gene: TRBJ2-7; clone size: -; CDR3 length: 14; V gene: TRBV7-3
CDR3 protein: CASSIGTGVTYEQYF; CDR3 DNA: TGTGCCAGTAGTATCGGAACAGGGGTTACCTACGAGCAGTACTTC; D gene: TRBD1; J gene: TRBJ2-7; clone size: -; CDR3 length: 15; V gene: TRBV19
CDR3 protein: CASSAGTGNPEAFF; CDR3 DNA: TGTGCCAGCAGCGCCGGGACAGGGAACCCTGAAGCTTTCTTT; D gene: TRBD1; J gene: TRBJ1-1; clone size: -; CDR3 length: 14; V gene: TRBV7-9
CDR3 protein: CASSQGGDRGPDTEAFF; CDR3 DNA: TGTGCCAGCAGCCAAGGAGGGGACAGGGGACCAGACACTGAAGCTTTCTTT; D gene: TRBD1; J gene: TRBJ1-1; clone size: -; CDR3 length: 17; V gene: TRBV4-2
CDR3 protein: CAISEKTVGSTGNTIYF; CDR3 DNA: TGTGCCATCAGTGAGAAAACTGTGGGCTCGACTGGAAACACCATATATTTT; D gene: -; J gene: TRBJ1-3; clone size: once; CDR3 length: 17; V gene: TRBV10-3
CDR3 protein: CASSQGETQYF; CDR3 DNA: TGTGCCAGCAGTCAGGGGGAGACCCAGTACTTC; D gene: -; J gene: TRBJ2-5; clone size: -; CDR3 length: 11; V gene: TRBV6-5
CDR3 protein: CASSIEDRVGEQYF; CDR3 DNA: TGTGCCAGTAGTATAGAGGACAGGGTGGGCGAGCAGTACTTC; D gene: TRBD1; J gene: TRBJ2-7; clone size: -; CDR3 length: 14; V gene: TRBV19
CDR3 protein: CASSLEQGNQPQHF; CDR3 DNA: TGTGCCAGCAGCTTAGAGCAGGGCAATCAGCCCCAGCATTTT; D gene: -; J gene: TRBJ1-5; clone size: -; CDR3 length: 14; V gene: TRBV7-9
CDR3 protein: CASSLGPTNTEAFF; CDR3 DNA: TGCGCCAGCAGCTTGGGCCCTACGAACACTGAAGCTTTCTTT; D gene: -; J gene: TRBJ1-1; clone size: -; CDR3 length: 14; V gene: TRBV5-1
CDR3 protein: CASKTTGDTEAFF; CDR3 DNA: TGTGCCAGCAAGACTACAGGGGACACCGAAGCTTTCTTT; D gene: TRBD1; J gene: TRBJ1-1; clone size: -; CDR3 length: 13; V gene: TRBV6-4
CDR3 protein: CASRRDRGFSPLHF; CDR3 DNA: TGCGCCAGCAGAAGGGACAGGGGGTTTTCACCCCTCCACTTT; D gene: TRBD1; J gene: TRBJ1-6; clone size: -; CDR3 length: 14; V gene: TRBV5-1
CDR3 protein: CASSLLAWGEQYF; CDR3 DNA: TGTGCCAGCAGCTTACTAGCGTGGGGCGAGCAGTACTTC; D gene: -; J gene: TRBJ2-7; clone size: -; CDR3 length: 13; V gene: TRBV7-2
CDR3 protein: CASSLGPIMNTEAFF; CDR3 DNA: TGTGCCAGCAGCTTGGGGCCGATTATGAACACTGAAGCTTTCTTT; D gene: -; J gene: TRBJ1-1; clone size: -; CDR3 length: 15; V gene: TRBV5-4
CDR3 protein: CASSYSRGSYEQYF; CDR3 DNA: TGTGCCAGCAGTTACTCGAGGGGGTCCTACGAGCAGTACTTC; D gene: -; J gene: TRBJ2-7; clone size: -; CDR3 length: 14; V gene: TRBV6-5
CDR3 protein: CASSNRASGYTF; CDR3 DNA: TGTGCCAGCAGTAACAGGGCTAGTGGCTACACCTTC; D gene: -; J gene: TRBJ1-2; clone size: -; CDR3 length: 12; V gene: TRBV2
CDR3 protein: CASSGITEQFF; CDR3 DNA: TGTGCCAGCTCAGGCATCACTGAGCAGTTCTTC; D gene: -; J gene: TRBJ2-1; clone size: -; CDR3 length: 11; V gene: TRBV2
CDR3 protein: CASSRQGAGTEAFF; CDR3 DNA: TGTGCCAGCTCCCGACAGGGGGCCGGCACTGAAGCTTTCTTT; D gene: TRBD1; J gene: TRBJ1-1; clone size: -; CDR3 length: 14; V gene: TRBV18
CDR3 protein: CASEDIILGATSSGANVLTF; CDR3 DNA: TGTGCCAGCGAAGACATTATTTTAGGGGCAACGAGCTCTGGGGCCAACGTCCTGACTTTC; D gene: -; J gene: TRBJ2-6; clone size: -; CDR3 length: 20; V gene: TRBV19
CDR3 protein: CSSSLDSRGYTF; CDR3 DNA: TGTTCCAGCAGCTTAGACAGTCGGGGCTACACCTTC; D gene: -; J gene: TRBJ1-2; clone size: -; CDR3 length: 12; V gene: TRBV7-9
CDR3 protein: CATSKRGFQPQHF; CDR3 DNA: TGTGCCACCTCGAAAAGGGGGTTTCAGCCCCAGCATTTT; D gene: -; J gene: TRBJ1-5; clone size: -; CDR3 length: 13; V gene: TRBV19
CDR3 protein: CSVRLEVSYEQYF; CDR3 DNA: TGCAGCGTAAGACTAGAGGTATCCTACGAGCAGTACTTC; D gene: -; J gene: TRBJ2-7; clone size: -; CDR3 length: 13; V gene: TRBV29-1
CDR3 protein: CASSFGTGSQETQYF; CDR3 DNA: TGTGCCAGCAGCTTCGGGACAGGGAGCCAAGAGACCCAGTACTTC; D gene: TRBD1; J gene: TRBJ2-5; clone size: few; CDR3 length: 15; V gene: TRBV7-9
CDR3 protein: CASSLGQGNQPQHF; CDR3 DNA: TGTGCCAGCAGCTTGGGACAGGGAAATCAGCCCCAGCATTTT; D gene: TRBD1; J gene: TRBJ1-5; clone size: -; CDR3 length: 14; V gene: TRBV6-1
CDR3 protein: CASSPGQLNQPQHF; CDR3 DNA: TGTGCCAGCAGCCCAGGACAGTTAAATCAGCCCCAGCATTTT; D gene: -; J gene: TRBJ1-5; clone size: -; CDR3 length: 14; V gene: TRBV7-9
CDR3 protein: CASSQDRIPNTGELFF; CDR3 DNA: TGTGCCAGCAGCCAAGACAGGATCCCGAACACCGGGGAGCTGTTTTTT; D gene: -; J gene: TRBJ2-2; clone size: -; CDR3 length: 16; V gene: TRBV14
CDR3 protein: CASSHGDSMRDTQYF; CDR3 DNA: TGTGCCAGCAGCCACGGGGACAGTATGAGGGATACGCAGTATTTT; D gene: TRBD1; J gene: TRBJ2-3; clone size: -; CDR3 length: 15; V gene: TRBV14
CDR3 protein: CASSRTTGTSGSSYEQYF; CDR3 DNA: TGTGCCAGCAGCCGAACTACCGGGACTAGCGGGAGCTCCTACGAGCAGTACTTC; D gene: TRBD2; J gene: TRBJ2-7; clone size: -; CDR3 length: 18; V gene: TRBV5-6
CDR3 protein: CAWSARGRNTEAFF; CDR3 DNA: TGTGCCTGGAGCGCCAGGGGACGGAACACTGAAGCTTTCTTT; D gene: -; J gene: TRBJ1-1; clone size: -; CDR3 length: 14; V gene: TRBV30
CDR3 protein: CAIRAGGAYEQYF; CDR3 DNA: TGTGCCATCAGAGCAGGGGGTGCGTACGAGCAGTACTTC; D gene: TRBD1; J gene: TRBJ2-7; clone size: -; CDR3 length: 13; V gene: TRBV10-3
CDR3 protein: CASSLGQVFHPSNTGELFF; CDR3 DNA: TGTGCCAGCAGCCTGGGACAGGTTTTTCATCCTTCGAACACCGGGGAGCTGTTTTTT; D gene: TRBD1; J gene: TRBJ2-2; clone size: -; CDR3 length: 19; V gene: TRBV28
CDR3 protein: CSAWEGTEAFF; CDR3 DNA: TGCAGTGCTTGGGAGGGAACTGAAGCTTTCTTT; D gene: -; J gene: TRBJ1-1; clone size: -; CDR3 length: 11; V gene: TRBV20-1
CDR3 protein: CASAGTRDSNQPQHF; CDR3 DNA: TGTGCCAGCGCCGGGACAAGAGATAGCAATCAGCCCCAGCATTTT; D gene: -; J gene: TRBJ1-5; clone size: -; CDR3 length: 15; V gene: TRBV28
CDR3 protein: CASRATGQVNSPLHF; CDR3 DNA: TGTGCCAGCAGAGCAACGGGACAGGTCAATTCACCCCTCCACTTT; D gene: TRBD1; J gene: TRBJ1-6; clone size: -; CDR3 length: 15; V gene: TRBV2